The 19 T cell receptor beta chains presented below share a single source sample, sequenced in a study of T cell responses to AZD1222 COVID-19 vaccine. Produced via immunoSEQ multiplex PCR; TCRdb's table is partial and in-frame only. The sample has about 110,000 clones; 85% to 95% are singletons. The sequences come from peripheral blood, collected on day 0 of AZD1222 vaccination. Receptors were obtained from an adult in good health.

CDR3 coding DNA: TGTGCCAGTAGGGGGACAGACGATTTTTATAGCAATCAGCCCCAGCATTTT. Amino acid sequence: CASRGTDDFYSNQPQHF. The chain links TRBV19 to TRBJ1-5; 7 positions match TRBD1. The V and J ends lost 6 bases and 0 bases, in that order; junction bases with no gene match: 11. CDR1 is LNHDA and CDR2 is SQIVND in the germline V gene (reference sequence). The CDR3 consists of 17 residues.

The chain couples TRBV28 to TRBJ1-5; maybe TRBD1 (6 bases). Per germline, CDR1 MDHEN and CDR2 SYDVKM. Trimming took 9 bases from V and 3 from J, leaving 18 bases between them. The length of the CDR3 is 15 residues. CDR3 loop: CASCTLDSFNQPQHF. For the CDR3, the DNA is TGTGCCAGTTGTACGTTGGACAGTTTCAATCAGCCCCAGCATTTT.

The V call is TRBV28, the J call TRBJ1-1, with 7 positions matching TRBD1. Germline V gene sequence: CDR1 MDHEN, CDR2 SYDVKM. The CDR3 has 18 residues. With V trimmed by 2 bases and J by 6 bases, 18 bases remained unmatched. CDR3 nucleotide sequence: TGTGCCAGCAGTTTAGGGACTCCAGGGGGGCGTCGAAGCGCTGAAGCTTTCTTT. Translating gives CASSLGTPGGRRSAEAFF.

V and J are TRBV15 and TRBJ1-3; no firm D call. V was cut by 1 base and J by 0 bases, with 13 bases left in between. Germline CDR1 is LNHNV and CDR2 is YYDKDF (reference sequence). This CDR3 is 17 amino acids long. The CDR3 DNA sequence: TGTGCCACCAGCAGAGTTGTGACAACCCGCTCTGGAAACACCATATATTTT. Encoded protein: CATSRVVTTRSGNTIYF.

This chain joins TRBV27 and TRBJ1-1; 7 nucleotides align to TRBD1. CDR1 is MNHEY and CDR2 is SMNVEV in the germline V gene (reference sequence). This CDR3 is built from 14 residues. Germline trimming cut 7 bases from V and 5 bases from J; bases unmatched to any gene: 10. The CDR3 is CASKEQGIGTEAFF. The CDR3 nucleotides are TGTGCCAGCAAAGAACAGGGGATTGGGACTGAAGCTTTCTTT.

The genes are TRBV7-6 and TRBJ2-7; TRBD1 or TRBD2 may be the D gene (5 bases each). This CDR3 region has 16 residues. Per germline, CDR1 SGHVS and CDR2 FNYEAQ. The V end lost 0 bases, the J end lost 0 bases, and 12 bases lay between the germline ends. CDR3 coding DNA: TGTGCCAGCAGCTTAGCGGGGACGGGGAGCTCCTACGAGCAGTACTTC. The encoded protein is CASSLAGTGSSYEQYF.

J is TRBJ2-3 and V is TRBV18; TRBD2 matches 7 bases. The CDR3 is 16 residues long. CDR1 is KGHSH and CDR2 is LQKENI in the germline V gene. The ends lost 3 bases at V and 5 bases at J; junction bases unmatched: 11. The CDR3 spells CASSPLGAGDEDTQYF. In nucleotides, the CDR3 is TGTGCCAGCTCACCCCTAGGGGCGGGGGATGAAGATACGCAGTATTTT.

The CDR3 loop is CASSQSRNTEAFF. Written as DNA, the CDR3 is TGTGCCAGCTCACAAAGCAGGAACACTGAAGCTTTCTTT. The chain employs TRBV18 and TRBJ1-1; D remains unclear. Germline lookup yields CDR1 KGHSH and CDR2 LQKENI. CDR3 length equals 13 residues. Between the trimmed V and J ends, which lost 4 bases and 1 base, there was a span of 7 bases. Looking up the rest from reference TRBV18 and TRBJ1-1 gives the full variable domain: NAGVMQNPRHLVRRRGQEARLRCSPMKGHSHVYWYRQLPEEGLKFMVYLQKENIIDESGMPKERFSAEFPKEGPSILRIQQVVRGDSAAYFCASSQSRNTEAFFGQGTRLTVV.

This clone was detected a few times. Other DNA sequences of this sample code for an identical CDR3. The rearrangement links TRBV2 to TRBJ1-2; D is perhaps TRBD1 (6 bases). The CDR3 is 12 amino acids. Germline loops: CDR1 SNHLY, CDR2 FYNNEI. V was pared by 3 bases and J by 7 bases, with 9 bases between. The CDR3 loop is CASSDLGAGYTF. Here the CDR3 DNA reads TGTGCCAGCAGTGACTTGGGGGCTGGCTACACCTTC.

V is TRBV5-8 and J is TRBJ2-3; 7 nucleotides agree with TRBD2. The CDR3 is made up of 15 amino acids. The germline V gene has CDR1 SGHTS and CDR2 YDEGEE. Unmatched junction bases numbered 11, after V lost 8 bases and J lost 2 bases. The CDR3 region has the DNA TGTGCCAGAGGAACCTACAGCGGGGTCACAGATACGCAGTATTTT. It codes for CARGTYSGVTDTQYF.

The CDR3 DNA reads as TGTGCCAGCAGAAACGGGGCTTACACTGAAGCTTTCTTT. Translated, it gives CASRNGAYTEAFF. The chain carries TRBV12-3 or TRBV12-4 and TRBJ1-1; a possible D gene is TRBD1 (5 bases). The CDR3 length is 13 residues. V was trimmed by 6 bases and J by 3 bases, leaving 11 bases between them.

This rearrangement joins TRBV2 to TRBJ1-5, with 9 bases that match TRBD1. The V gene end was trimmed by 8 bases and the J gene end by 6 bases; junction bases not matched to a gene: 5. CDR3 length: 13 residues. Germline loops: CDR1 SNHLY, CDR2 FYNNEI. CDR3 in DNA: TGTGCCAGCGGGGGACAGGGCGTTCAGCCCCAGCATTTT. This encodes CASGGQGVQPQHF.

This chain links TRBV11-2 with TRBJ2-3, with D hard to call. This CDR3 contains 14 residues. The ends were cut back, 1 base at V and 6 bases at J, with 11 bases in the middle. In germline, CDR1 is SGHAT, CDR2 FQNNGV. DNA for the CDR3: TGTGCCAGCAGCTTAGGACCGATTGGGGATACGCAGTATTTT. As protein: CASSLGPIGDTQYF.

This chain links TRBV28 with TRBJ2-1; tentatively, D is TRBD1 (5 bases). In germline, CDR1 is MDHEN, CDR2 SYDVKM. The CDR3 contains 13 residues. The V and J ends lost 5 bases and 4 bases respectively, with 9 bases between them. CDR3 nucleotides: TGTGCCAGCAGTAAACGACAGTACAATGAGCAGTTCTTC. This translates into CASSKRQYNEQFF.

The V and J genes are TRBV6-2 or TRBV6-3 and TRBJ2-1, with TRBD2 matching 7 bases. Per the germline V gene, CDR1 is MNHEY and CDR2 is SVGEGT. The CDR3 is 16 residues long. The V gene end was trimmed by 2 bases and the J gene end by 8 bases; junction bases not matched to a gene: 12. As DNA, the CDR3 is TGTGCCAGCAGTTACGAGTTAGCGGGTCCCATGGATGAGCAGTTCTTC. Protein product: CASSYELAGPMDEQFF.

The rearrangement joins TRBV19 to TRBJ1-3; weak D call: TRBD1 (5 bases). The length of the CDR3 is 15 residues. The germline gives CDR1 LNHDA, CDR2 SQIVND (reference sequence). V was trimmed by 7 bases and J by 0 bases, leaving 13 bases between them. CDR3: CASKARDYSGNTIYF. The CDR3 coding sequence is TGTGCCAGTAAAGCCAGGGATTACTCTGGAAACACCATATATTTT.

Here the CDR3 DNA reads TGTGCCTGGAGCGGGGCCGCCGATACGCAGTATTTT. Its translation: CAWSGAADTQYF. This chain uses TRBV30 with TRBJ2-3; the D gene could be TRBD1 or TRBD2 (5 bases each). CDR1 GTSNPN and CDR2 SVGIG come from the germline V gene (reference sequence). CDR3 size: 12 residues. Trimming cost V 3 bases and J 6 bases, with 10 bases left between them.

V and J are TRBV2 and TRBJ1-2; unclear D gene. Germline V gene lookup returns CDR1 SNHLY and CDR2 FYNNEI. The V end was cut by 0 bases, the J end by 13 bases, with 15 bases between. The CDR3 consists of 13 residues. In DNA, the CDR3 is TGTGCCAGCAGTGAAGCTTTAAGTGGTAGCGGCACCTTC. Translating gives CASSEALSGSGTF.

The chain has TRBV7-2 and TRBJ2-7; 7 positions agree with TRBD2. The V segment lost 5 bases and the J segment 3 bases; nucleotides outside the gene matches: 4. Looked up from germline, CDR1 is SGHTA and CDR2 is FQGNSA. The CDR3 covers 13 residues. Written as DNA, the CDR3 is TGTGCCAGCAGCCCGCCGGGGGGCTACGAGCAGTACTTC. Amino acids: CASSPPGGYEQYF. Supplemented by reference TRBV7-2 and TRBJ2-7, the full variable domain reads GAGVSQSPSNKVTEKGKDVELRCDPISGHTALYWYRQSLGQGLEFLIYFQGNSAPDKSGLPSDRFSAERTGGSVSTLTIQRTQQEDSAVYLCASSPPGGYEQYFGPGTRLTVT.